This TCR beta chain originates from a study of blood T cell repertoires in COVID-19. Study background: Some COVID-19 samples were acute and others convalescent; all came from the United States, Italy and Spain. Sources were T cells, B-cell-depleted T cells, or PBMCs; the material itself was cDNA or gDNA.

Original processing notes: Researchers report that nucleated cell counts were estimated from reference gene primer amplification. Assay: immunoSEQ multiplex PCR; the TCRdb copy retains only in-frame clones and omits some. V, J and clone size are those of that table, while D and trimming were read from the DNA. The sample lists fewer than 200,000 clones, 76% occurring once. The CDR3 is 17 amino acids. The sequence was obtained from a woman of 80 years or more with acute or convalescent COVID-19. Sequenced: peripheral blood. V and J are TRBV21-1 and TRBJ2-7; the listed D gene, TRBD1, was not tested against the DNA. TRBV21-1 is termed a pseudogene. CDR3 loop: CASSKVIVGRLNYEQYF. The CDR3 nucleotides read TGTGCCAGCAGCAAAGTGATTGTCGGCAGGTTAAACTACGAGCAGTACTTC.